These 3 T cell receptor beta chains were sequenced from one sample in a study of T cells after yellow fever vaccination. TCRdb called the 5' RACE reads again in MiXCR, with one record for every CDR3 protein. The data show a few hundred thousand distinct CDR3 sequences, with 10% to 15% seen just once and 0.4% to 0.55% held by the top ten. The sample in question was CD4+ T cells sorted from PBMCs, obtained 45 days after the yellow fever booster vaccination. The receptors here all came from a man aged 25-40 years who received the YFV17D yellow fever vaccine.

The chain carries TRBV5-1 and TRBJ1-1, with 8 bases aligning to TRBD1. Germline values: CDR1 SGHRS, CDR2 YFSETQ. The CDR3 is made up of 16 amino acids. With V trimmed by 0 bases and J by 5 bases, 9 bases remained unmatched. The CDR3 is CASSLGSGQGNTEAFF. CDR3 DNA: TGCGCCAGCAGCTTGGGGTCCGGACAGGGAAATACTGAAGCTTTCTTT.

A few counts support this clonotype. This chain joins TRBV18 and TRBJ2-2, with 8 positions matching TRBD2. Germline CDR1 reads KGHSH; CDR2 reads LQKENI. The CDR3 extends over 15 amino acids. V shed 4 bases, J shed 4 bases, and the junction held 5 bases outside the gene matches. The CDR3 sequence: CASSQQSGSTGELFF. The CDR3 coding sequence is TGTGCCAGCTCACAACAAAGCGGGAGCACCGGGGAGCTGTTTTTT.

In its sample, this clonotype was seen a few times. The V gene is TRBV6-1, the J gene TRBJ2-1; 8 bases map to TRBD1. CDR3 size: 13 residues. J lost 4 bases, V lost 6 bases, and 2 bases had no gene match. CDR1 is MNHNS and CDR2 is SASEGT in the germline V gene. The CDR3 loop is CASRTGVYNEQFF. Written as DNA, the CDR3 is TGTGCCAGCAGGACAGGGGTTTACAATGAGCAGTTCTTC.